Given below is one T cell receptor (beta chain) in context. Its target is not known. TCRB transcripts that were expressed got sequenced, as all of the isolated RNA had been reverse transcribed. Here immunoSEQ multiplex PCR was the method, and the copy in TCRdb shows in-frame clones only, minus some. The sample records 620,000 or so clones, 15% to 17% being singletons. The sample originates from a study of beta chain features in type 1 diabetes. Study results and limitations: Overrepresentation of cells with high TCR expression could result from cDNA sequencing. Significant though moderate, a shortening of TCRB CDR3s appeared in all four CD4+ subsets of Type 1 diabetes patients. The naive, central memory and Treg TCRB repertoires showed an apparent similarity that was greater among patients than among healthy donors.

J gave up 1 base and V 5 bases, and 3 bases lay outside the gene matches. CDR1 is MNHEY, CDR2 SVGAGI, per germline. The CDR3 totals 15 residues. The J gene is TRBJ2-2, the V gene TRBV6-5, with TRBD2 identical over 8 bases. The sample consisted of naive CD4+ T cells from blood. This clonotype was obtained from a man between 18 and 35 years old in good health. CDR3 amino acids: CASSLLAVNTGELFF. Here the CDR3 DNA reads TGTGCCAGCAGTCTACTAGCGGTGAACACCGGGGAGCTGTTTTTT.